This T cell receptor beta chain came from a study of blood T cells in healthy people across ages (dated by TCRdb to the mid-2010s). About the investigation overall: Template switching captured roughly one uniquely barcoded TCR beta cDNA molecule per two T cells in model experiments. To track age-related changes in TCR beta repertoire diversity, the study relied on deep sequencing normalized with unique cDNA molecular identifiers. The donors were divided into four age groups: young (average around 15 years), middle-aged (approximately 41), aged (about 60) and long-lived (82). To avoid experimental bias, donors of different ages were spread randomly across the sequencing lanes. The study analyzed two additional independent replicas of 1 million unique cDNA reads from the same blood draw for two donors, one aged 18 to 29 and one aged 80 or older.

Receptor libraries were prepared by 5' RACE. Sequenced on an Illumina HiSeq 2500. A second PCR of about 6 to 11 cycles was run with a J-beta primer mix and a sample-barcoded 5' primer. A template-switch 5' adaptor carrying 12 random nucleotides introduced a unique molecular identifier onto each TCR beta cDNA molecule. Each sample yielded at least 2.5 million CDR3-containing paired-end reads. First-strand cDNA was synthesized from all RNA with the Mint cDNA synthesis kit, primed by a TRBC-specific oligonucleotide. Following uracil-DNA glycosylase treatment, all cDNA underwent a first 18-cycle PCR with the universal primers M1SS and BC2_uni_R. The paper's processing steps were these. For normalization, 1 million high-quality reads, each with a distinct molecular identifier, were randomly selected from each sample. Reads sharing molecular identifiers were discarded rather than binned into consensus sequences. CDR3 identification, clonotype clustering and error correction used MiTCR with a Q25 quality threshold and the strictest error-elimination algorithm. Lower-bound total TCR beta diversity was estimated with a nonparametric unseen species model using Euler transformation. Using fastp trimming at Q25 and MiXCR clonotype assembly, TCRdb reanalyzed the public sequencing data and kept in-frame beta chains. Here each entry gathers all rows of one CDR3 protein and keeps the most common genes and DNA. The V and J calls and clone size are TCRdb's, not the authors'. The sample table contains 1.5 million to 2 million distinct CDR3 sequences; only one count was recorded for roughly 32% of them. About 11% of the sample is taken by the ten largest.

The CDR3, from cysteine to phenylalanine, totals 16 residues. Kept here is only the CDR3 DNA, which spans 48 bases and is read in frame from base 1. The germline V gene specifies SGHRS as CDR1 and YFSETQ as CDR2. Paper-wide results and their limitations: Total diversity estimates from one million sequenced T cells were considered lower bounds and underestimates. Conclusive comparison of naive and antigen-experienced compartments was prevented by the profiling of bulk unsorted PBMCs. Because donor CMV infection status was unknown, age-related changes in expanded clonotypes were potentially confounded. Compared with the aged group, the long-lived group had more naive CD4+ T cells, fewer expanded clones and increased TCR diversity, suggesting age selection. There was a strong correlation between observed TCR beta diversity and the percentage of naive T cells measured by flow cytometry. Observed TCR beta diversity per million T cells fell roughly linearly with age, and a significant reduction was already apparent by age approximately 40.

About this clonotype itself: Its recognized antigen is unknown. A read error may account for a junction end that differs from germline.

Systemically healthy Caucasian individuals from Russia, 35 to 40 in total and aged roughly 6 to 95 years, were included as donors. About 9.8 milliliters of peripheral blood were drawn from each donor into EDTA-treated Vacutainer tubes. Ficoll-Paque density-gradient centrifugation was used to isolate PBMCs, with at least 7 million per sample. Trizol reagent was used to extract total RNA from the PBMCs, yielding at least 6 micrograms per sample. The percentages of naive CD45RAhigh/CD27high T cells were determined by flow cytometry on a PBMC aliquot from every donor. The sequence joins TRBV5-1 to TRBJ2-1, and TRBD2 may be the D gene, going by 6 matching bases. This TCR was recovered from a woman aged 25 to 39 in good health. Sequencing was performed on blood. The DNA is TGCGTCAGCAGCTTGGATGCGGGGAGCTCCTACAATGAGCAGTTCTTC. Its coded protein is CVSSLDAGSSYNEQFF.